Below are 24 T cell receptor beta chains sequenced from a single sample in a study of blood T cell repertoires in COVID-19. Measured with immunoSEQ multiplex PCR; TCRdb has only the in-frame clones, and not every one. This table has roughly 230,000 clones, around 84% appearing once. Sequencing was performed on peripheral blood. These receptors were obtained from a middle-aged man with acute or convalescent COVID-19.

CDR3 protein: CASSSRGTGGNEKLFF. The CDR3 DNA reads TGTGCCAGCAGCTCCAGAGGAACAGGGGGGAATGAAAAACTGTTTTTT. The chain has TRBV7-2 and TRBJ1-4, with 8 positions matching TRBD1. Germline V gene data show CDR1 as SGHTA and CDR2 as FQGNSA. This CDR3 contains 16 residues. The V segment lost 4 bases and the J segment 5 bases; nucleotides outside the gene matches: 9.

The count of this clone is one. The chain has TRBV2 and TRBJ1-1; TRBD1 aligns across 8 bases. With V trimmed by 10 bases and J by 5 bases, 9 bases remained unmatched. CDR1 and CDR2 from the germline V gene are SNHLY and FYNNEI. This CDR3 comprises 13 residues. CDR3 DNA: TGTGCCATAAAACAGGGGGTAAGGACTGAAGCTTTCTTT. It yields the protein CAIKQGVRTEAFF.

This clone was counted once. V is TRBV19 and J is TRBJ2-7; 7 nucleotides match TRBD1. The CDR3 runs to 15 residues. Germline CDR1 is LNHDA and CDR2 is SQIVND (reference sequence). V lost 5 bases, J lost 5 bases, and 12 bases stayed unmatched. The CDR3 region is CASSPFDRVRDEQYF. In DNA, the CDR3 is TGTGCCAGTAGTCCCTTTGACAGGGTGAGGGACGAGCAGTACTTC.

This clone turned up a few times. This chain links TRBV7-2 with TRBJ2-1, with D perhaps TRBD1 (7 bases). This CDR3 contains 14 residues. Trimming pared 3 bases from V and 6 bases from J, leaving 12 bases between. The germline gives CDR1 SGHTA, CDR2 FQGNSA. CDR3 region: CASSFPGGRNEQFF. The CDR3, as DNA: TGTGCCAGCAGCTTTCCAGGGGGGCGCAATGAGCAGTTCTTC.

DNA for the CDR3: TGTGCCAGCAGCTTACAGGCGACAGGGGGCGGTGAAAAACTGTTTTTT. This encodes CASSLQATGGGEKLFF. The chain has TRBV7-2 and TRBJ1-4, with 10 bases lining up with TRBD1. The CDR3 runs 16 residues. CDR1 is SGHTA and CDR2 is FQGNSA in the germline V gene. V lost 2 bases to trimming and J lost 7 bases; unmatched junction nucleotides: 7.

As to this clone: Other DNA sequences of this sample code for an identical CDR3. The J gene is TRBJ1-2, the V gene TRBV5-1; 7 bases fit TRBD1. Per germline, CDR1 SGHRS and CDR2 YFSETQ. V lost 4 bases and J lost 2; bases outside the gene matches: 2. There are 13 residues in the CDR3. DNA for the CDR3: TGCGCCAGCAGCCCGGACAGGAACTATGGCTACACCTTC. Amino acids: CASSPDRNYGYTF.

In its sample, this clone was seen once. The chain recombines TRBV19 with TRBJ2-5; a possible D gene is TRBD1 (6 bases). Deletions cut 3 bases from V and 5 bases from J, with 13 bases between. Germline V gene lookup returns CDR1 LNHDA and CDR2 SQIVND (reference sequence). The CDR3 loop spans 14 amino acids. CDR3 region: CASSILGAGETQYF. DNA for the CDR3: TGTGCCAGTAGTATTTTGGGGGCAGGGGAGACCCAGTACTTC. The full variable domain, in which reference TRBV19 and TRBJ2-5 provide the parts outside the CDR3, is DGGITQSPKYLFRKEGQNVTLSCEQNLNHDAMYWYRQDPGQGLRLIYYSQIVNDFQKGDIAEGYSVSREKKESFPLTVTSAQKNPTAFYLCASSILGAGETQYFGPGTRLLVL.

The CDR3 region has the DNA TGTGCCAGCAGTTCAACCTCCCCCCAGGGCCGATGGTACAATGAGCAGTTCTTC. The encoded protein is CASSSTSPQGRWYNEQFF. The chain links TRBV28 to TRBJ2-1; a weak D match, TRBD1 (5 bases). This CDR3 comprises 18 residues. Germline-derived CDR1 and CDR2 are MDHEN and SYDVKM. V lost 4 bases and J 4 bases, leaving 23 bases between the germline ends.

This chain joins TRBV6-2 or TRBV6-3 and TRBJ2-3; the match to TRBD2 covers 7 bases. V shed 2 bases and J 4 bases; nucleotides not matched to a gene: 6. CDR1 and CDR2 from the germline V gene are MNHEY and SVGEGT. This CDR3 has 15 residues. The CDR3 nucleotides read TGTGCCAGCAGTTACGGGGCGGGGGTGGCAGATACGCAGTATTTT. Its translation is CASSYGAGVADTQYF.

The chain combines TRBV9 with TRBJ2-3, with 13 bases identical to TRBD2. Germline V CDR1 and CDR2: SGDLS, YYNGEE. Trimming cost V 4 bases and J 1 base; bases outside gene matches: 15. The CDR3 is made up of 20 amino acids. The CDR3 DNA reads as TGTGCCAGCAGCTCAAACATACTAGCGGGGGGGAGGGTCGGCACAGATACGCAGTATTTT. Translated: CASSSNILAGGRVGTDTQYF.

Only one count was recorded for this clone. The chain employs TRBV5-4 and TRBJ2-7; tentatively, D is TRBD2 (6 bases). Per germline, CDR1 SGHNT and CDR2 YYREEE (reference sequence). Deletions cut 2 bases from V and 0 bases from J, with 6 bases between. The CDR3 loop spans 13 amino acids. For the CDR3, the DNA is TGTGCCAGCAGCTTCGGGAGCTCCTACGAGCAGTACTTC. Its translation: CASSFGSSYEQYF.

The rearrangement joins TRBV19 to TRBJ1-2, with a weak D call TRBD1 (5 bases). Germline CDR1 and CDR2: LNHDA and SQIVND (reference sequence). Trimming left V 7 bases short and J 0 bases short, with 18 bases between. This CDR3 is built from 16 residues. The CDR3 loop is CASINPGHSSNYGYTF. DNA for the CDR3: TGTGCCAGTATCAACCCAGGGCACTCCTCTAACTATGGCTACACCTTC.

This clone was picked up one time. The V gene is TRBV2, the J gene TRBJ1-3; maybe TRBD1 (5 bases). The CDR3 spans 14 residues. V lost 4 bases and J 2 bases, leaving 9 bases between the germline ends. Germline V gene lookup returns CDR1 SNHLY and CDR2 FYNNEI. CDR3 DNA: TGTGCCAGCAGTGGGTCCAGGGCTGGAAACACCATATATTTT. It translates to CASSGSRAGNTIYF.

The chain carries TRBV4-1 and TRBJ2-3; maybe TRBD2 (7 bases). This CDR3 region has 14 residues. V was clipped by 2 bases and J by 5 bases, with 11 bases between them. Germline V lookup: CDR1 MGHRA, CDR2 YSYEKL. CDR3 sequence: CASSQYREGDTQYF. In DNA, the CDR3 is TGCGCCAGCAGCCAATACAGGGAGGGAGATACGCAGTATTTT.

CDR3 in DNA: TGTGCCAGCAGTTACCCCCTCGTTACCGGGGAGCTGTTTTTT. Its translation: CASSYPLVTGELFF. The chain couples TRBV6-2 or TRBV6-3 to TRBJ2-2; the D is unclear. CDR1 and CDR2 (germline): MNHEY, SVGEGT. This CDR3 is 14 amino acids long. The V end lost 2 bases, the J end lost 5 bases, and 9 bases lay between the germline ends.

This clone came up a few times. The J gene is TRBJ2-1, the V gene TRBV27; 9 bases agree with TRBD2. The CDR3 sequence is 16 residues long. The V gene's germline CDR1 is MNHEY and CDR2 SMNVEV (reference sequence). The V and J ends lost 2 bases and 3 bases, in that order; junction bases with no gene match: 5. As DNA, the CDR3 is TGTGCCAGCAGTTTAATCGGGACTAGCAACTACAATGAGCAGTTCTTC. Its translation is CASSLIGTSNYNEQFF.

The chain joins TRBV19 to TRBJ1-2; D possibly corresponds to TRBD1 (6 bases). The CDR3 runs 12 residues. The ends were cut back, 7 bases at V and 4 bases at J, with 10 bases in the middle. CDR1 is LNHDA and CDR2 is SQIVND in the germline V gene (reference sequence). CDR3 DNA: TGTGCCAGTACGAGAGGGGGCTATGGCTACACCTTC. Encoded protein: CASTRGGYGYTF.

The chain carries TRBV5-1 and TRBJ2-3; D unclear. The germline CDR1 and CDR2 sequences are SGHRS and YFSETQ. The CDR3 runs 14 residues. V was cut by 2 bases and J by 0 bases, with 7 bases left in between. The CDR3 reads CASSFLESTDTQYF. For the CDR3, the DNA is TGCGCCAGCAGCTTTTTGGAGAGCACAGATACGCAGTATTTT.

In its sample, this clone was seen a few times. The rearrangement uses TRBV5-4 and TRBJ2-3, with D possibly matching TRBD2 (6 bases). The length of the CDR3 is 16 residues. V was shortened by 3 bases and J by 3 bases, with 17 bases between the two germline ends. CDR1 SGHNT and CDR2 YYREEE come from the germline V gene (reference sequence). CDR3 bases: TGTGCCAGCAGCTGGCCCGGGGCGGGGAGTACAGATACGCAGTATTTT. Its protein is CASSWPGAGSTDTQYF. The variable domain in full, completed from reference TRBV5-4 and TRBJ2-3, reads ETGVTQSPTHLIKTRGQQVTLRCSSQSGHNTVSWYQQALGQGPQFIFQYYREEENGRGNFPPRFSGLQFPNYSSELNVNALELDDSALYLCASSWPGAGSTDTQYFGPGTRLTVL.

The rearrangement joins TRBV3-1 (or the pseudogene TRBV3-2) to TRBJ2-5; TRBD2 is a possible D gene (5 bases). This CDR3 is 12 amino acids long. The germline CDR1 and CDR2 sequences are LGHDT and YNNKEL (reference sequence). V lost 3 bases to trimming and J lost 5 bases, with 7 bases between them. The CDR3 DNA follows: TGTGCCAGCAGCCAGCGCGGGGAGACCCAGTACTTC. This sequence encodes CASSQRGETQYF.

The chain has TRBV29-1 and TRBJ2-1; tentatively, D is TRBD2 (6 bases). V lost 1 base to trimming and J lost 6 bases, with 28 bases between them. The CDR3 runs 19 residues. CDR1 is SQVTM, CDR2 ANQGSEA, per germline. CDR3: CSVEASNPRGGPGPNEQFF. DNA for the CDR3: TGCAGCGTTGAAGCGTCAAACCCAAGGGGAGGTCCGGGACCCAATGAGCAGTTCTTC.

The chain is built from TRBV19 and TRBJ2-3; 8 bases align to TRBD1. This CDR3 has 16 residues. The V and J ends lost 7 bases and 3 bases, in that order; junction bases with no gene match: 12. The germline V gene encodes CDR1 LNHDA and CDR2 SQIVND (reference sequence). CDR3 sequence reads: CASTNSRGQGTDTQYF. The CDR3 bases are TGTGCCAGTACCAATTCCCGAGGACAGGGTACAGATACGCAGTATTTT.

This sequence joins TRBV7-6 and TRBJ2-3, with D possibly TRBD2 on 6 matching bases. Deletions cut 0 bases from V and 5 bases from J, with 9 bases between. Germline values: CDR1 SGHVS, CDR2 FNYEAQ. The length of the CDR3 is 14 residues. The CDR3 loop reads CASSLAGRIDTQYF. In DNA, the CDR3 is TGTGCCAGCAGCTTAGCGGGGAGGATAGATACGCAGTATTTT.

The V and J genes are TRBV6-5 and TRBJ1-6, with TRBD1 identical over 11 bases. The V segment lost 6 bases and the J segment 9 bases; nucleotides outside the gene matches: 7. The CDR3 covers 15 residues. CDR1 and CDR2 (germline): MNHEY, SVGAGI. CDR3 region: CASRGPGTGGSPLHF. CDR3 DNA: TGTGCCAGCAGAGGGCCCGGGACAGGGGGTTCACCCCTCCACTTT.